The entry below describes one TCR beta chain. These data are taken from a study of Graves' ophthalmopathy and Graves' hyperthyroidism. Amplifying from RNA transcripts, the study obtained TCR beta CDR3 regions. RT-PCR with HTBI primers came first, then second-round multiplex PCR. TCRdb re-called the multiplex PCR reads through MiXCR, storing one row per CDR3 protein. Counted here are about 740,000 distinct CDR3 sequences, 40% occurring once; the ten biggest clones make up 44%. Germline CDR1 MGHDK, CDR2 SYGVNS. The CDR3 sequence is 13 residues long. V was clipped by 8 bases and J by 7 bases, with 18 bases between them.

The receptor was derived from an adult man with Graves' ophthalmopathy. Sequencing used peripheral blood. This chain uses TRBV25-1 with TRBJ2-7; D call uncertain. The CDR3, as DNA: TGTGCCAGCTCACCACCGTCTGTTGGGGAGCAGTACTTC. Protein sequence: CASSPPSVGEQYF.